This T cell receptor (beta chain) was captured by sequencing in a study of blood T cell repertoires in COVID-19 (dated by TCRdb to between 2020 and 2021). As for the study more broadly: Samples covering the acute and convalescent phases of COVID-19 were provided by collaborators in the United States, Italy and Spain. Deeply sampled blood TCRbeta repertoires from subjects exposed to, actively infected with, or recovered from COVID-19 were included in the dataset. The material from the prospective study consisted of cDNA or gDNA derived from T cells, B-cell-depleted T cells, or PBMCs. Samples were obtained from the ongoing ImmuneRACE study (first 160 participants) and from some 1,200 subjects provided by 6 global collaborators. Nearly every sample came with metadata listing a de-identified subject ID, COVID-19 status, age in years and sex. Where available, HLA class I and class II types were taken from metadata supplied by the sample provider and were not determined by assay-based typing. The repertoires were made available in a free public database intended to serve as a resource for research on the immune response to SARS-CoV-2.

There are 14 amino acids in the CDR3, from cysteine to phenylalanine inclusive. CDR3 DNA is the only sequence kept; it has 42 bases, read in frame from the first base. Trimming costs V 5 bases and J 4 bases, and their ends lie 15 bases apart. Reading the germline V gene (reference sequence) gives CDR1 SGHNT and CDR2 YYREEE. With regard to this clone: This receptor's antigen is unknown. No much larger clone exists at a distance of one base, and base qualities are not known.

A second Seattle source provided samples from volunteer blood donors who had recovered from COVID-19. The collaborating institutions used their own protocols to collect whole blood in K2EDTA tubes. For TCRbeta analysis, collaborators shipped samples in one of three forms: frozen whole blood, isolated PBMCs, or DNA extracted from either of those sample types. On the study overall, not on this receptor specifically: The amount of clinical and demographic metadata varied by source and participant and was provided uncurated.

TCRbeta CDR3 regions were amplified from genomic DNA by means of the immunoSEQ Assay, a bias-controlled multiplex PCR. Under the source paper's analysis protocol: Within the assay, amplification of reference gene primers was used to estimate how many nucleated cells each sample contained. To quantify the absolute abundance of each unique TCRbeta CDR3 rearrangement, sequence reads were collapsed and filtered. For each sample, productive Simpson clonality was calculated as the square root of Simpson's diversity index across productive rearrangements. TCRdb stores this immuneACCESS table with in-frame sequences only. Part of the clones is absent; in the studies checked, under half of the shortfall reflects unresolved V genes, and no reason is known for the rest. That table gives V, J and clone size, and the DNA gave D and trimming. A total of a few hundred thousand clones appear in this sample, around 87% of them only once. The ten largest clones represent 2.2% of the sample.

The chain was built from TRBV5-4 and TRBJ1-2; TRBD1 is a weak D gene call, 5 bases matching. The receptor was isolated from a woman aged 45-65 years who had recovered from COVID-19. Sequenced sample: peripheral blood. The CDR3 is CASSIVGLSYGYTF. The DNA sequence is given as TGTGCCAGCAGTATTGTGGGGCTGTCCTATGGCTACACCTTC.